The rows below give T cell receptor beta chains drawn from one sample of a study of blood T cell repertoires in COVID-19. Data came from immunoSEQ multiplex PCR; TCRdb stores just in-frame clones and leaves some out. This table has roughly 150,000 clones, 80% to 85% appearing once. Sequencing was carried out using peripheral blood. The source of these receptors is a human donor in a cohort sampled during active COVID-19. Each CDR3 is given with its conserved first and last residue. The D gene is left open where the match is weak. Rows may omit the clone size; those that give it use once, few, many or a size class.

NA	16	TRBV5-5	TRBD2	TRBJ2-3	CASSLILAGVTDTQYF
NA	15	TRBV5-1	TRBD1	TRBJ2-7	CASSSVTGGSYEQYF
NA	14	TRBV5-3	NA	TRBJ1-2	CARSLCDSNYGYTF
NA	13	TRBV7-9	NA	TRBJ1-1	CASSPRTENEAFF
NA	13	TRBV5-1	NA	TRBJ1-3	CASTDSTGNTIYF
NA	13	TRBV12-3/TRBV12-4	NA	TRBJ2-4	CASSLAGGDIQYF
NA	14	TRBV5-1	TRBD1	TRBJ2-5	CASSLEGQTETQYF
NA	15	TRBV19	TRBD1	TRBJ1-2	CASSRQGPRNYGYTF
NA	17	TRBV18	NA	TRBJ2-3	CASSPQGFQGLLDTQYF
NA	17	TRBV27	TRBD1	TRBJ2-3	CASSFPSGTGGTDTQYF
once	17	TRBV11-3	NA	TRBJ1-5	CASSSRQKSYSNQPQHF
NA	15	TRBV9	NA	TRBJ1-3	CASSVATGFGNTIYF
once	15	TRBV19	TRBD1	TRBJ2-1	CASSIKGQGINEQFF
few	13	TRBV6-5	NA	TRBJ1-3	CASTVLHGDTIYF